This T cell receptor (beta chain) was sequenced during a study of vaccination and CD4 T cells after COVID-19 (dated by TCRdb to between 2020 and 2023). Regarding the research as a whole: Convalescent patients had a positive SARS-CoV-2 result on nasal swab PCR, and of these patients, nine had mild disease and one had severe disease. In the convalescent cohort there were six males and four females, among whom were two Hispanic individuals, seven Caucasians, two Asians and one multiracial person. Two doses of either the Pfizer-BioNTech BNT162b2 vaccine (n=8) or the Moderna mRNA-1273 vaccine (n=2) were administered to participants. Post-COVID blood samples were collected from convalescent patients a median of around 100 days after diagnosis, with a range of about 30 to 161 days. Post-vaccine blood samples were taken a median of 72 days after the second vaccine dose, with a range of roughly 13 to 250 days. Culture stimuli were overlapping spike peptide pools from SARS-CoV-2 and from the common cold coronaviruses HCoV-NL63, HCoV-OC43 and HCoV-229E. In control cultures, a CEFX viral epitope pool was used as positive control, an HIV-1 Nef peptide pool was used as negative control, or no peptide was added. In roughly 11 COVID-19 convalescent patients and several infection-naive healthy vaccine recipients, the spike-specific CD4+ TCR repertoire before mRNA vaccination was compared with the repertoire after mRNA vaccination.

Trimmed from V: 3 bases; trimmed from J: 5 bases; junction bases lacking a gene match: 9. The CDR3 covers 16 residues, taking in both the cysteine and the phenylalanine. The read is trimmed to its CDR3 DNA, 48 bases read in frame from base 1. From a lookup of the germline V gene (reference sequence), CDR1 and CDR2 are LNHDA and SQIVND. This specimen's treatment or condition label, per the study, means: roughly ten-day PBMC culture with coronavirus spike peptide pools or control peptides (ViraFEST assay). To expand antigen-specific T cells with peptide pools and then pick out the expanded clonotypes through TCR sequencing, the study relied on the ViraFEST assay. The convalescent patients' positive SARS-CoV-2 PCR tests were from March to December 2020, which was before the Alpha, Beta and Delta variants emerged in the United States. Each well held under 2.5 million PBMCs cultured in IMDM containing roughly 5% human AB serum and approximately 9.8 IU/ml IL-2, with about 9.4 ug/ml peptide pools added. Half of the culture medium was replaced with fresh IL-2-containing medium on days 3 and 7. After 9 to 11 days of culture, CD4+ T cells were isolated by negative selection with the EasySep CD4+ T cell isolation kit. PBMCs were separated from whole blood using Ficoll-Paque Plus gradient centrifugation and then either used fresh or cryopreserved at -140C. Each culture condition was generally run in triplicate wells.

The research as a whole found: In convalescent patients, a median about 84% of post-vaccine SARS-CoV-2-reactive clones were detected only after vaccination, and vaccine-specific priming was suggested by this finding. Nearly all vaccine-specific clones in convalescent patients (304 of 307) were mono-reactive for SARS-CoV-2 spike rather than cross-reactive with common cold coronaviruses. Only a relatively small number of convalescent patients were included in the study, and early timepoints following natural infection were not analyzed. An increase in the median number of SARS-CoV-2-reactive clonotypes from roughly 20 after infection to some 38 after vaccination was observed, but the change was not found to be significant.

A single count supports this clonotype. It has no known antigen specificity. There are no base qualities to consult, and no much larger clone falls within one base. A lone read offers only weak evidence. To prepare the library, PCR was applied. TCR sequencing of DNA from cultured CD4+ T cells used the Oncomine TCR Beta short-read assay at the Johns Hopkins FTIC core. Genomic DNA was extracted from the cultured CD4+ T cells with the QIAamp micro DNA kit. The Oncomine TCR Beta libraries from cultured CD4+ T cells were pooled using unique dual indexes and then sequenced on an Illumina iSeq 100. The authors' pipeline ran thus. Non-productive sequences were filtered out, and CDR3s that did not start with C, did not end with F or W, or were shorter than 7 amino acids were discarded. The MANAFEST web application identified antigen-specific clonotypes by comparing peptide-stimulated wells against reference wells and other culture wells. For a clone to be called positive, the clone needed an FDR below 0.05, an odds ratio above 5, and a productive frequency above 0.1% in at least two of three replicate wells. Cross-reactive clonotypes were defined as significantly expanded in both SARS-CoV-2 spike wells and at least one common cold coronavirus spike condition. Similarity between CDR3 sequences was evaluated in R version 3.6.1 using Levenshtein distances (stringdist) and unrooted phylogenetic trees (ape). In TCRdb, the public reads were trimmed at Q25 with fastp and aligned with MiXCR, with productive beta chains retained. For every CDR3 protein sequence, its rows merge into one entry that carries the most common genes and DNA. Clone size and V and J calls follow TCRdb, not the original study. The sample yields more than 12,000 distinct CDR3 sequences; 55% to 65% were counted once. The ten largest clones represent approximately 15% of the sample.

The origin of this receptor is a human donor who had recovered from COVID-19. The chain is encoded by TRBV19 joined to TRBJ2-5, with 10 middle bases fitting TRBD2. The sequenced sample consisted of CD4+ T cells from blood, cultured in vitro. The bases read TGTGCCAGTAGTATCCCTAGCGGGAGAGGAAGGGAGACCCAGTACTTC. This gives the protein CASSIPSGRGRETQYF.